Listed here are 26 T cell receptor beta chains from one sample, sequenced in a study of regulatory T cells in long-lasting Graves disease. The time point denotes: newly diagnosed GD, antithyroid drugs for less than 3 months. Extracted PBMC RNA gave rise to the TCR library. TCR beta libraries were built with iRepertoire HTBI primers and Arm-PCR of CDR3 regions. TCRdb itself ran the multiplex PCR reads through MiXCR, one entry per CDR3 protein. The sample consists of about 400,000 distinct CDR3 sequences, roughly 15% of them appearing once. These same data were also listed under a study on T cells in Graves' hyperthyroidism and ophthalmopathy.

Sequencing used peripheral blood mononuclear cells (PBMCs), obtained at new diagnosis, from a patient treated with antithyroid drugs. These receptors all stem from a young woman with Graves disease.

In this sample, this clonotype turned up a few times. The genes are TRBV9 and TRBJ1-6; D remains unclear. The CDR3 is 15 amino acids. Trimming took off 0 bases at V and 7 bases at J, with 11 bases between the two ends. Germline V gene data show CDR1 as SGDLS and CDR2 as YYNGEE. The CDR3 is CASSVAHYPNSPLHF. The CDR3 DNA reads as TGTGCCAGCAGCGTAGCGCACTACCCAAATTCACCCCTCCACTTT.

In its sample, this clonotype was seen many times. The genes are TRBV11-2 and TRBJ2-7; 9 bases match TRBD2. V was clipped by 4 bases and J by 1 base; unmatched bases: 14. The CDR3 covers 18 residues. Germline CDR1 reads SGHAT; CDR2 reads FQNNGV. The CDR3 spells CASSWGRGGLAGSYEQYF. The CDR3 DNA is TGTGCCAGCAGCTGGGGCCGAGGAGGGCTAGCGGGATCCTACGAGCAGTACTTC.

With respect to this clonotype: This sequence may be a read error, since a much larger clone differs from it by one base. The CDR3 ends on some other residue instead of the conserved phenylalanine or tryptophan, so this is likely a read error. The chain recombines TRBV3-1 with TRBJ2-7, with D perhaps matching TRBD1 (5 bases). This CDR3 has 14 residues. Per the germline V gene, CDR1 is LGHDT and CDR2 is YNNKEL (reference sequence). V lost 0 bases, J lost 6 bases, and 12 bases lay in between. CDR3 sequence (DNA): TGTGCCAGCAGCCAAGATCGCAGGGCGAGCGAGCAGTACTCC. It specifies CASSQDRRASEQYS.

A single count supports this clonotype. The chain joins TRBV7-9 to TRBJ1-4, with D perhaps TRBD1 (6 bases). Germline CDR1 SEHNR, CDR2 FQNEAQ (reference sequence). V was trimmed by 4 bases and J by 8 bases, leaving 14 bases between them. The CDR3 consists of 14 residues. This chain's CDR3 is CASSSTGPAEKLFF. In nucleotides, the CDR3 is TGTGCCAGCAGCTCTACAGGGCCAGCAGAAAAACTGTTTTTT.

This chain links TRBV5-4 with TRBJ1-1; D remains unclear. The V end was cut by 0 bases, the J end by 3 bases, with 6 bases between. Germline V CDR1 and CDR2: SGHNT, YYREEE (reference sequence). The CDR3 has 13 amino acids. The CDR3, as DNA: TGTGCCAGCAGCTTGGAACAGCACACTGAAGCTTTCTTT. Its translation: CASSLEQHTEAFF.

This clonotype came up once. The V and J genes are TRBV29-1 and TRBJ2-3, with 7 positions matching TRBD1. The junction had 16 bases not matched to a gene; V was cut back by 6 bases and J by 1 base. This CDR3 contains 17 residues. Germline V CDR1 and CDR2: SQVTM, ANQGSEA. CDR3 DNA: TGCAGCGTCGCCAAGGGACAGAGCCTCACTCGCACAGATACGCAGTATTTT. Translation: CSVAKGQSLTRTDTQYF.

This clonotype was detected ten times or more. The rearrangement links TRBV5-1 to TRBJ1-1; 9 bases fit TRBD1. There are 13 residues in the CDR3. J gave up 7 bases and V 5 bases, and 6 bases lay outside the gene matches. From germline, CDR1 is SGHRS and CDR2 YFSETQ. CDR3 in amino acids: CASRSDRGIEAFF. CDR3 sequence (DNA): TGCGCCAGCAGGTCGGACAGGGGCATTGAAGCTTTCTTT.

V is TRBV12-3 or TRBV12-4 and J is TRBJ1-6; TRBD1 aligns across 9 bases. This CDR3 region has 15 residues. V trimming: 6 bases; J trimming: 4 bases; junction bases outside the gene matches: 4. The CDR3 region is CASSTGTGYNSPLHF. In DNA form, the CDR3 reads TGTGCCAGCAGCACAGGGACAGGGTATAATTCACCCCTCCACTTT.

This clonotype was counted only a few times. V usage is TRBV20-1 and J usage is TRBJ1-1, with 9 bases that match TRBD1. Germline CDR1 DFQATT, CDR2 SNEGSKA (reference sequence). Trimming removed 3 bases from V and 4 bases from J; junction bases left unmatched: 9. The CDR3 covers 15 residues. The CDR3 loop reads CSARRVGQGSTEAFF. The CDR3 DNA reads TGCAGTGCTAGGAGGGTTGGACAGGGGTCCACTGAAGCTTTCTTT.

This clonotype was recorded at least ten times. This chain joins TRBV18 and TRBJ1-2; TRBD1 aligns across 7 bases. J was trimmed by 8 bases and V by 3 bases; bases with no gene match: 9. This CDR3 has 14 amino acids. Germline CDR1 reads KGHSH; CDR2 reads LQKENI. CDR3 sequence reads: CASSPDRQGGGYTF. DNA for the CDR3: TGTGCCAGCTCACCGGATCGACAGGGCGGCGGCTACACCTTC.

This clonotype was observed at least ten times. The V call is TRBV3-1, the J call TRBJ2-2; D possibly matches TRBD1 or TRBD2 (5 bases each). CDR3 size: 18 residues. Germline CDR1 and CDR2: LGHDT and YNNKEL (reference sequence). The V end was cut by 2 bases, the J end by 7 bases, with 23 bases between. The chain's CDR3 is CASSQPGGGRSGGGELFF. CDR3 DNA sequence: TGTGCCAGCAGCCAACCTGGGGGTGGACGCTCTGGGGGCGGGGAGCTGTTTTTT.

Comments on this clonotype: Being one base from a much bigger clone, this may be a read error. The chain links TRBV19 to TRBJ2-1; 9 bases agree with TRBD1. V lost 5 bases and J lost 6; bases outside the gene matches: 8. Germline V lookup: CDR1 LNHDA, CDR2 SQIVND (reference sequence). CDR3 length: 15 residues. In nucleotides, the CDR3 is TGTGCCAGTAGTGCCGGGACAGGGCATATCAATGAGCAGTTCTTC. Translation: CASSAGTGHINEQFF.

This clonotype has just a few counts. The chain carries TRBV28 and TRBJ1-3; D is ambiguous. Looked up from germline, CDR1 is MDHEN and CDR2 is SYDVKM. The ends were cut back, 3 bases at V and 0 bases at J, with 9 bases in the middle. The CDR3 contains 15 residues. CDR3 loop: CASSFYTVSGNTIYF. The CDR3 DNA reads TGTGCCAGCAGTTTCTACACCGTCTCTGGAAACACCATATATTTT. Drawing the rest from reference TRBV28 and TRBJ1-3, the complete variable domain is DVKVTQSSRYLVKRTGEKVFLECVQDMDHENMFWYRQDPGLGLRLIYFSYDVKMKEKGDIPEGYSVSREKKERFSLILESASTNQTSMYLCASSFYTVSGNTIYFGEGSWLTVV.

This clonotype was counted ten times or more. The chain uses TRBV20-1 and TRBJ2-7, with D unresolved. Germline assignment: CDR1 DFQATT and CDR2 SNEGSKA (reference sequence). The CDR3 consists of 14 residues. V lost 5 bases to trimming and J lost 2 bases, with 16 bases between them. The CDR3 DNA follows: TGCAGTGCTTCAAACTCCGGGCCCCCCTACGAGCAGTACTTC. Translated: CSASNSGPPYEQYF.

This clonotype was seen only a few times. V and J are TRBV19 and TRBJ2-3; weak D call: TRBD2 (5 bases). Germline loops: CDR1 LNHDA, CDR2 SQIVND (reference sequence). Trimming removed 8 bases from V and 3 bases from J, with 18 bases in between. The CDR3 has 15 residues. The CDR3 loop is CASGKREAATDTQYF. CDR3 nucleotide sequence: TGTGCCAGTGGGAAGAGGGAAGCGGCAACAGATACGCAGTATTTT.

This clonotype occurred many times. The chain links TRBV20-1 to TRBJ2-3, with D unresolved. In germline, CDR1 is DFQATT, CDR2 SNEGSKA (reference sequence). The germline V and J ends were trimmed by 0 bases and 6 bases, with 13 bases remaining between them. The CDR3 contains 14 residues. The CDR3 spells CSARDGRSADTQYF. CDR3 in DNA: TGCAGTGCTAGAGATGGGCGGAGTGCGGATACGCAGTATTTT.

On this clonotype: It may be a read error: a sequence one base away is much more abundant. V is TRBV12-3 or TRBV12-4 and J is TRBJ1-1; tentative D call: TRBD1 (6 bases). V lost 10 bases to trimming and J lost 4 bases, with 16 bases between them. The CDR3 is made up of 13 amino acids. The CDR3 DNA sequence: TGTGCCACACGTGACAGGTCTGCCACTGAAGCTTTCTTT. This encodes CATRDRSATEAFF.

This clonotype has just a few counts. V usage is TRBV19 and J usage is TRBJ2-3, with a tentative D call TRBD1 (6 bases). The V end lost 5 bases, the J end lost 1 base, and 13 bases lay between the germline ends. There are 15 residues in the CDR3. Germline assignment: CDR1 LNHDA and CDR2 SQIVND (reference sequence). The CDR3 bases are TGTGCCAGTAGTTCAGGGGTCGGTGGCACAGATACGCAGTATTTT. This translates into CASSSGVGGTDTQYF.

This clonotype was counted a few times. The chain carries TRBV5-1 and TRBJ1-1; 10 positions agree with TRBD1. J lost 11 bases, V lost 4 bases, and 11 bases had no gene match. Germline loops: CDR1 SGHRS, CDR2 YFSETQ. This CDR3 has 14 amino acids. CDR3 sequence reads: CASSVTGGDISAFF. CDR3 nucleotides: TGCGCCAGCAGCGTGACAGGGGGCGATATCTCGGCTTTCTTT.

As to this clonotype: With a much larger clone just one base away, this may be a read error. The chain carries TRBV5-1 and TRBJ1-1; no clear D. Germline CDR1 SGHRS, CDR2 YFSETQ. The CDR3 extends over 15 amino acids. The CDR3 protein is CVSSFAPGLNTEAFF. CDR3 DNA: TGCGTCAGCAGCTTCGCACCTGGATTAAACACTGAAGCTTTCTTT.

The chain recombines TRBV4-1 with TRBJ2-2; tentative D call: TRBD1 (5 bases). V was shortened by 1 base and J by 2 bases, with 14 bases between the two germline ends. The CDR3 covers 17 residues. Germline lookup yields CDR1 MGHRA and CDR2 YSYEKL. DNA of the CDR3: TGCGCCAGCAGCCAAGTTAACAGGTCCTCAAACACCGGGGAGCTGTTTTTT. This encodes CASSQVNRSSNTGELFF.

This clonotype was counted between two and nine times. A read error is possible here, since a much larger clone lies one base away. The missing conserved phenylalanine or tryptophan at the end of this CDR3 makes a read error likely. The V call is TRBV20-1, the J call TRBJ1-6; TRBD1 agrees at 7 bases. This CDR3 has 13 amino acids. Per the germline V gene, CDR1 is DFQATT and CDR2 is SNEGSKA (reference sequence). The junction had 3 bases not matched to a gene; V was cut back by 3 bases and J by 7 bases. For the CDR3, the DNA is TGCAGTGCTAGGACAGGGAGGAATTCACCCCTCCACTCT. Its protein is CSARTGRNSPLHS.

This clonotype has ten or more counts. The chain couples TRBV3-1 to TRBJ2-1; tentative D call: TRBD2 (5 bases). V gave up 1 base and J gave up 11 bases, with 12 bases separating them. This CDR3 comprises 13 residues. Germline-derived CDR1 and CDR2 are LGHDT and YNNKEL (reference sequence). The CDR3 sequence is CASSQGEAAKQFF. The CDR3, as DNA: TGTGCCAGCAGCCAAGGAGAAGCGGCTAAGCAGTTCTTC.

About this clonotype: This likely came from a read error, as a far larger clone is one base away. The chain links TRBV6-2 or TRBV6-3 to TRBJ2-1; 10 bases fit TRBD2. The CDR3 covers 15 residues. Germline V gene data show CDR1 as MNHEY and CDR2 as SVGEGT. The CDR3 here is CASSDSSSGSNEQFF. The CDR3 DNA reads TGTGCCAGCAGTGACTCGTCTAGCGGGAGCAATGAGCAGTTCTTC.

The sample holds a few counts of this clonotype. The V gene is TRBV15, the J gene TRBJ2-1; D uncertain. The CDR3 consists of 16 residues. V was pared by 0 bases and J by 2 bases, with 11 bases between. Germline lookup yields CDR1 LNHNV and CDR2 YYDKDF (reference sequence). The DNA for the CDR3 is TGTGCCACCAGCAGAGAGGGCTTTACCACCTACAATGAGCAGTTCTTC. As protein: CATSREGFTTYNEQFF.

The chain recombines TRBV6-2 or TRBV6-3 with TRBJ1-2; perhaps TRBD1 as D (5 bases). The germline gives CDR1 MNHEY, CDR2 SVGEGT. The CDR3 runs 14 residues. The V gene lost 5 bases and the J gene lost 10 bases, with 20 bases spanning the gap. CDR3 sequence: CASSESPGLYDYTF. The CDR3 coding sequence is TGTGCCAGCAGTGAATCCCCGGGACTATACGACTACACCTTC.